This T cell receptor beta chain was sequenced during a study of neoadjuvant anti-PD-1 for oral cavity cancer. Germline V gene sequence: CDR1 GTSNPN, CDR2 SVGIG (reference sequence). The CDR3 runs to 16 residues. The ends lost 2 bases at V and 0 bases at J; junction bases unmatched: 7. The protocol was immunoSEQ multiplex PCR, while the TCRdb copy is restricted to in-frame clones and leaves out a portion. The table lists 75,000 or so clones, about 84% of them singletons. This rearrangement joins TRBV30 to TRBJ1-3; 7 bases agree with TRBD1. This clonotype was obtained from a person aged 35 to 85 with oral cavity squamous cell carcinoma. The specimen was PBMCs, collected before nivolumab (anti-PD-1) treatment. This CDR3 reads CAWSLWGDSSGNTIYF. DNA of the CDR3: TGTGCCTGGAGTTTATGGGGGGACAGCTCTGGAAACACCATATATTTT.